The rows below give T cell receptor beta chains drawn from one sample of a study of T-cell reconstitution after alpha-beta-depleted transplantation in children. Using its own MiXCR run on the PCR reads, TCRdb lists one record per CDR3 protein. Found here are some 830,000 distinct CDR3 sequences, 15% to 20% of them singletons; the top ten hold around 5.3%. The sequenced sample was PBMCs, mostly from graft donor cells, obtained 360 days after TCRalphabeta/CD19-depleted stem cell transplant. The receptors were sampled from a male patient younger than 18 who had a stem cell transplant for acute lymphoblastic leukemia, so the T cells may come from the graft donor. Both conserved end residues are part of each CDR3. A D gene is named only where the DNA matches it firmly. Rows may omit the clone size; those that give it use once, few, many or a size class.

D: -
J: TRBJ2-1
size: few
V: TRBV7-3
DNA: TGTGCCAGCAGCTTAGACGCCACCCGTCCTAGCTCCTACAATGAGCAGTTCTTC
CDR3: CASSLDATRPSSYNEQFF

D: -
J: TRBJ2-4
size: few
V: TRBV3-1
DNA: TGTGCCAGCAGCCAAGATCGGAGGGAAAACATTCAGTACTTC
CDR3: CASSQDRRENIQYF

D: -
J: TRBJ2-2
size: few
V: TRBV30
DNA: TGTGCCTGGAGTGTACGGCGGAACACCGGGGAGCTGTTTTTT
CDR3: CAWSVRRNTGELFF

D: -
J: TRBJ1-5
size: -
V: TRBV6-5
DNA: TGTGCCAGCAGTTACTCGAGGAGGGATCAGCCCCAGCATTTT
CDR3: CASSYSRRDQPQHF

D: -
J: TRBJ1-2
size: -
V: TRBV10-3
DNA: TGTGCCATCACCCCGAGGGTGGGGCACTATGGCTACACCTTC
CDR3: CAITPRVGHYGYTF

D: TRBD2
J: TRBJ2-1
size: -
V: TRBV20-1
DNA: TGCAGTGCTAGTCGGGGGGGAATGCTTGGGGATGAGCAGTTCTTC
CDR3: CSASRGGMLGDEQFF

D: -
J: TRBJ2-1
size: many
V: TRBV20-1
DNA: TGCAGTGCTAGATTTCGAACCAGCTCCTACAATGAGCAGTTCTTC
CDR3: CSARFRTSSYNEQFF

D: -
J: TRBJ1-3
size: few
V: TRBV6-5
DNA: TGTGCCAGCAGTTACAGAGGGTCCTCTGGAAACACCATATATTTT
CDR3: CASSYRGSSGNTIYF

D: -
J: TRBJ2-6
size: many
V: TRBV27
DNA: TGTGCCAGCAGTTTAGCAGGGCCGACCTCTGGGGCCAACGTCCTGACTTTC
CDR3: CASSLAGPTSGANVLTF

D: -
J: TRBJ1-2
size: few
V: TRBV14
DNA: TGTGCCAGCAGCCAAGTGTCAGTGCCCAAGAAAGGCTACACCTTC
CDR3: CASSQVSVPKKGYTF

D: -
J: TRBJ2-5
size: few
V: TRBV11-1
DNA: TGTGCCAGCAGCGCTAGGGGGAGCACGGCCCAACAAGAGACCCAGTACTTC
CDR3: CASSARGSTAQQETQYF

D: -
J: TRBJ2-7
size: -
V: TRBV20-1
DNA: TGCAGTGCTATAGCTAGGGGCTACGAGCAGTACTTC
CDR3: CSAIARGYEQYF

D: -
J: TRBJ2-1
size: few
V: TRBV6-4
DNA: TGTGCCAGCAGTGACTCGGACAGTAGGGTTGAGCAGTTCTTC
CDR3: CASSDSDSRVEQFF

D: -
J: TRBJ2-5
size: many
V: TRBV29-1
DNA: TGCAGCGTCGCACAAGAGACCCAGTACTTC
CDR3: CSVAQETQYF

D: -
J: TRBJ2-1
size: many
V: TRBV9
DNA: TGTGCCAGCAGCGTAGGCCGCAACAATGAGCAGTTCTTC
CDR3: CASSVGRNNEQFF

D: TRBD2
J: TRBJ2-3
size: -
V: TRBV4-1
DNA: TGCGCCAGCAGCTACGGACTAGCGGGAGGGCCTGAGTATTTT
CDR3: CASSYGLAGGPEYF

D: TRBD1
J: TRBJ2-1
size: -
V: TRBV12-3/TRBV12-4
DNA: TGTGCCAGCAGGGTCTCGACAGGGTTGGGACACAATGAGCAGTTCTTC
CDR3: CASRVSTGLGHNEQFF

D: TRBD2
J: TRBJ2-3
size: few
V: TRBV12-3/TRBV12-4
DNA: TGTGCCAGCCTTAGCGGGAGAGCAGATACGCAGTATTTT
CDR3: CASLSGRADTQYF

D: -
J: TRBJ1-1
size: few
V: TRBV3-1
DNA: TGTGCCAGCAGCCTGGGCGTCGGGGGGGATCCTGAAGCTTTCTTT
CDR3: CASSLGVGGDPEAFF

D: -
J: TRBJ2-3
size: -
V: TRBV12-3/TRBV12-4
DNA: TGTGCCAGCGGATTCACAGATACGCAGTATTTT
CDR3: CASGFTDTQYF

D: TRBD1
J: TRBJ2-7
size: few
V: TRBV7-6
DNA: TGTGCCAGCAGCGACCTTATGGGACAGGGATCCGAGCAGTACTTC
CDR3: CASSDLMGQGSEQYF

D: TRBD2
J: TRBJ2-2
size: few
V: TRBV7-8
DNA: TGTGCCAGCAGCTTAGTAGCGCTAGCGGGAGGTGGGACCGGGGAGCTGTTTTTT
CDR3: CASSLVALAGGGTGELFF

D: TRBD2
J: TRBJ2-7
size: few
V: TRBV20-1
DNA: TGCAGTGCTAGGACACTAGCGGGCAACCTCTACGAGCAGTACTTC
CDR3: CSARTLAGNLYEQYF

D: TRBD2
J: TRBJ2-3
size: -
V: TRBV18
DNA: TGTGCCAGCTCACCACCGGTTACTAGCGGGAGGCGAGATACGCAGTATTTT
CDR3: CASSPPVTSGRRDTQYF

D: -
J: TRBJ2-7
size: few
V: TRBV5-1
DNA: TGCGCCAGTCCTGCACCCCCTCAACTAGTGGCCTACGAGCAGTACTTC
CDR3: CASPAPPQLVAYEQYF

D: -
J: TRBJ2-7
size: once
V: TRBV20-1
DNA: TGCAGTGCTAGGCGGAGTGAGGTGTCCACCTACGAGCAGTACTTC
CDR3: CSARRSEVSTYEQYF

D: TRBD2
J: TRBJ2-5
size: -
V: TRBV28
DNA: TGTGCCAGCAGTTTCTTGACTAGCGTAGGACGGGAGACCCAGTACTTC
CDR3: CASSFLTSVGRETQYF

D: -
J: TRBJ1-5
size: few
V: TRBV9
DNA: TGTGCCAGCAGCGTAGTGGACACCAATCAGCCCCAGCATTTT
CDR3: CASSVVDTNQPQHF

D: -
J: TRBJ2-1
size: -
V: TRBV7-9
DNA: TGTGCCAGCAGCAGACTAGGCCCCTACAATGAGCAGTTCTTC
CDR3: CASSRLGPYNEQFF

D: -
J: TRBJ2-7
size: -
V: TRBV3-1
DNA: TGTGCCAGCAGCCTCGACAGGATCCCCTTCTACGAGCAGTACTTC
CDR3: CASSLDRIPFYEQYF

D: -
J: TRBJ1-3
size: few
V: TRBV4-2
DNA: TGTGCCAGCAGCCCCAGGGGAGCGGGAAACACCATATATTTT
CDR3: CASSPRGAGNTIYF

D: -
J: TRBJ2-3
size: few
V: TRBV10-2
DNA: TGCGCCAGCAGTGAGTCTGGGCCAGATACGCAGTATTTT
CDR3: CASSESGPDTQYF

D: -
J: TRBJ1-2
size: few
V: TRBV19
DNA: TGTGCCAGTAGTCCCGGGACGCCCTATGGCTACACCTTC
CDR3: CASSPGTPYGYTF

D: -
J: TRBJ2-5
size: few
V: TRBV21-1
DNA: TGTGCCAGCAGCCCGACAGGGGACGAGACCCAGTACTTC
CDR3: CASSPTGDETQYF

D: TRBD1
J: TRBJ2-7
size: few
V: TRBV27
DNA: TGTGCCGACCCGGGACAGGAATACGAGCAGTACTTC
CDR3: CADPGQEYEQYF

D: -
J: TRBJ2-3
size: -
V: TRBV21-1
DNA: TGTGCCAGGAGCTTGGGGGGGGAGGATACGCAGTATTTT
CDR3: CARSLGGEDTQYF

D: -
J: TRBJ1-5
size: few
V: TRBV20-1
DNA: TGCAGTGCTAGAGTGACAGGCGATGGGGACCGGATGAATTCGGGCAATCAGCCCCAGCATTTT
CDR3: CSARVTGDGDRMNSGNQPQHF

D: -
J: TRBJ2-1
size: -
V: TRBV20-1
DNA: TGCAGTGCGCCGAAAGATAGCGGCTACAATGAGCAGTTCTTC
CDR3: CSAPKDSGYNEQFF

D: -
J: TRBJ1-2
size: many
V: TRBV12-3/TRBV12-4
DNA: TGTGCCAGCAGTCCCCACCGCGACTATGGCTACACCTTC
CDR3: CASSPHRDYGYTF

D: -
J: TRBJ1-2
size: few
V: TRBV24-1
DNA: TGTGCCACCAGTGACCGCCTTCGGGGGCACACCTTC
CDR3: CATSDRLRGHTF

D: TRBD2
J: TRBJ2-2
size: many
V: TRBV25-1
DNA: TGTGCCAGCATGGTGGCGGGAGGGACCGGGGAGCTGTTTTTT
CDR3: CASMVAGGTGELFF

D: -
J: TRBJ2-3
size: -
V: TRBV10-3
DNA: TGTGCCATCATGGAGGTGGGCGAGGATACAGATACGCAGTATTTT
CDR3: CAIMEVGEDTDTQYF

D: -
J: TRBJ1-5
size: few
V: TRBV7-9
DNA: TGTGCCAGCAGCTTAGCTCAGCATCAGCCCCAGCATTTT
CDR3: CASSLAQHQPQHF

D: TRBD1
J: TRBJ2-1
size: -
V: TRBV5-1
DNA: TGCGCCAGCAGCTTGGTACAGGGGGCTAATGAGCAGTTCTTC
CDR3: CASSLVQGANEQFF

D: TRBD1
J: TRBJ2-7
size: -
V: TRBV5-1
DNA: TGCGCCAGCAGCGCCGACAGGGGGCTATTTTCCTACGAGCAGTACTTC
CDR3: CASSADRGLFSYEQYF

D: -
J: TRBJ1-1
size: few
V: TRBV5-1
DNA: TGCGCCAGCAGCTTCGGGGGACGGATGAACACTGAAGCTTTCTTT
CDR3: CASSFGGRMNTEAFF

D: TRBD2
J: TRBJ2-5
size: -
V: TRBV4-1
DNA: TGCGCCAGCAGCCAAGAGGGACTAGCCCTCACTCAGTACTTC
CDR3: CASSQEGLALTQYF

D: TRBD1
J: TRBJ2-7
size: -
V: TRBV12-3/TRBV12-4
DNA: TGTGCCAGCAGGGAGACAGGGAAGAGTTACGAGCAGTACTTC
CDR3: CASRETGKSYEQYF

D: TRBD1
J: TRBJ1-5
size: -
V: TRBV5-1
DNA: TGCGCCAGCAGCCCGGACAGGGGATACAATCAGCCCCAGCATTTT
CDR3: CASSPDRGYNQPQHF

D: TRBD2
J: TRBJ2-1
size: -
V: TRBV9
DNA: TGTGCCAGCAGCGCTACTAGCGGGAGTTTCCGTGAGCAGTTCTTC
CDR3: CASSATSGSFREQFF

D: -
J: TRBJ2-5
size: many
V: TRBV25-1
DNA: TGTGCCAGCAGTGAAGGGGGGGGCGCGGAGACCCAGTACTTC
CDR3: CASSEGGGAETQYF

D: -
J: TRBJ2-1
size: few
V: TRBV6-2/TRBV6-3
DNA: TGTGCCAGCGGGGGTCATGGTGAGCAGTTCTTC
CDR3: CASGGHGEQFF